This entry concerns a single T cell receptor beta chain. The data stem from a study of T cells in Graves' hyperthyroidism and ophthalmopathy. CDR3 size: 12 residues. Looked up from germline, CDR1 is SQVTM and CDR2 is ANQGSEA. V was pared by 8 bases and J by 3 bases, with 13 bases between. The TCR beta CDR3 regions underwent amplification using RNA transcripts as the source. Primed by the HTBI set, a first-round RT-PCR was run on the TCR CDR3. MiXCR, applied by TCRdb to the multiplex PCR reads, yields one record per CDR3 protein. The sample has 750,000 to 950,000 distinct CDR3 sequences, about 38% seen once.

The receptor comes from a man between 18 and 35 years old with Graves' hyperthyroidism. The V and J genes are TRBV29-1 and TRBJ1-1, with D perhaps TRBD1 (5 bases). The material sequenced was blood. CDR3 coding DNA: TGCAGCACCAGGGATAAGGACACTGAAGCTTTCTTT. Its translation: CSTRDKDTEAFF.